This paragraph covers one T cell receptor beta chain sequence. The sample comes from a study of T-cell reconstitution after alpha-beta-depleted transplantation in children. Using unique molecular identifiers, the investigators prepared the TCRbeta library. TCRdb passed the PCR reads through MiXCR, listing each CDR3 protein once. The repertoire holds about 540,000 distinct CDR3 sequences, around 19% seen once, with around 3.3% in the top ten. Trimming removed 1 base at V and 3 bases at J, with 13 bases between. Germline assignment: CDR1 DFQATT and CDR2 SNEGSKA (reference sequence). The CDR3 runs 15 residues.

This receptor was identified in a human donor who donated a stem cell graft to a child with acute lymphoblastic leukemia. The sequences come from PBMCs from the stem cell graft donor, collected from the stem cell graft. V usage is TRBV20-1 and J usage is TRBJ2-1; the D is unclear. The CDR3 region is CSARGPGSIYNEQFF. The CDR3 coding sequence is TGCAGTGCTAGAGGCCCGGGTTCTATCTACAATGAGCAGTTCTTC.